The 15 T cell receptor beta chains in this list originate from one sample, sequenced in a study of blood T cell repertoires in COVID-19. Sequencing was performed with immunoSEQ multiplex PCR; in TCRdb, only in-frame clones are kept and a portion is missing. The repertoire holds about 140,000 clones, with about 86% as singletons. The specimen sequenced was peripheral blood. Every receptor here comes from a human donor in a cohort sampled during active COVID-19.

The rearrangement links TRBV7-9 to TRBJ2-7, with 7 bases that match TRBD2. The CDR3 covers 17 residues. The trim removed 2 bases at V and 0 bases at J, leaving 10 bases unmatched. The germline CDR1 and CDR2 sequences are SEHNR and FQNEAQ (reference sequence). The DNA for the CDR3 is TGTGCCAGCAGCTTATCGGGGGGAGCGGGGAACTCCTACGAGCAGTACTTC. Its translation: CASSLSGGAGNSYEQYF.

This sequence joins TRBV2 and TRBJ2-2, with TRBD1 matching over 7 bases. Germline lookup yields CDR1 SNHLY and CDR2 FYNNEI. The trim removed 6 bases at V and 2 bases at J, leaving 3 bases unmatched. This CDR3 comprises 14 residues. The CDR3: CASRGQTNTGELFF. Here the CDR3 DNA reads TGTGCCAGCAGGGGACAGACTAACACCGGGGAGCTGTTTTTT. Full variable domain (outside the CDR3, taken from reference TRBV2 and TRBJ2-2): EPEVTQTPSHQVTQMGQEVILRCVPISNHLYFYWYRQILGQKVEFLVSFYNNEISEKSEIFDDQFSVERPDGSNFTLKIRSTKLEDSAMYFCASRGQTNTGELFFGEGSRLTVL.

The genes are TRBV2 and TRBJ2-3; tentatively, D is TRBD2 (5 bases). From germline, CDR1 is SNHLY and CDR2 FYNNEI. The CDR3 covers 11 residues. V lost 7 bases and J 10 bases, leaving 12 bases between the germline ends. CDR3 bases: TGTGCCAGCAATCTAAAGGAGGCGCAGTATTTT. Translating it yields CASNLKEAQYF.

The rearrangement joins TRBV9 to TRBJ2-3; TRBD2 aligns across 10 bases. V was pared by 4 bases and J by 4 bases, with 6 bases of the junction left unmatched. This CDR3 contains 15 residues. The V gene's germline CDR1 is SGDLS and CDR2 YYNGEE. The CDR3 sequence: CASSLGLARPDTQYF. The DNA for the CDR3 is TGTGCCAGCAGCTTGGGACTAGCGAGGCCAGATACGCAGTATTTT.

J is TRBJ1-4 and V is TRBV28, with TRBD1 matching 9 bases. J gave up 3 bases and V 6 bases, and 11 bases lay outside the gene matches. Germline CDR1 and CDR2: MDHEN and SYDVKM. CDR3 length equals 17 residues. The CDR3 DNA follows: TGTGCCAGCAGCTCCCCACAGGGGGCGCGGGCTAATGAAAAACTGTTTTTT. Translating gives CASSSPQGARANEKLFF. The full variable domain, with the rest looked up from reference TRBV28 and TRBJ1-4, is DVKVTQSSRYLVKRTGEKVFLECVQDMDHENMFWYRQDPGLGLRLIYFSYDVKMKEKGDIPEGYSVSREKKERFSLILESASTNQTSMYLCASSSPQGARANEKLFFGSGTQLSVL.

This chain uses TRBV29-1 with TRBJ2-1, with D tentatively TRBD1 (6 bases). CDR1 and CDR2 (germline): SQVTM, ANQGSEA. Trimming stripped 7 bases from V and 7 bases from J, with 8 bases between. The CDR3 extends over 10 amino acids. CDR3 sequence reads: CSGQVNEQFF. The CDR3 bases are TGCAGCGGACAGGTAAATGAGCAGTTCTTC.

This sequence joins TRBV7-2 and TRBJ2-5; tentative D call: TRBD2 (5 bases). Between the trimmed V and J ends, which lost 2 bases and 1 base, there was a span of 8 bases. From germline, CDR1 is SGHTA and CDR2 FQGNSA. The CDR3 is 14 amino acids. This CDR3 is CASSLRRFQETQYF. DNA of the CDR3: TGTGCCAGCAGCTTAAGGAGGTTCCAAGAGACCCAGTACTTC.

The V and J genes are TRBV9 and TRBJ2-7; the D is unclear. The CDR3 consists of 15 residues. The V and J ends lost 0 bases and 0 bases respectively, with 10 bases between them. Per the germline V gene, CDR1 is SGDLS and CDR2 is YYNGEE. This CDR3 reads CASSVGSASSYEQYF. CDR3 DNA sequence: TGTGCCAGCAGCGTAGGAAGCGCGAGCTCCTACGAGCAGTACTTC.

J is TRBJ2-1 and V is TRBV18, with 16 positions matching TRBD2. The trim removed 3 bases at V and 8 bases at J, leaving 1 base unmatched. This CDR3 is 15 amino acids long. Per germline, CDR1 KGHSH and CDR2 LQKENI. The CDR3 region has the DNA TGTGCCAGCTCACCCGGGACTAGCGGGAGGGATGAGCAGTTCTTC. Its translation: CASSPGTSGRDEQFF.

The chain joins TRBV11-1 to TRBJ1-1, with D unclear. The CDR3 is 14 amino acids. Germline CDR1 and CDR2: SGHAT and FQDESV (reference sequence). Trimming removed 2 bases at V and 0 bases at J, with 7 bases between. The DNA of the CDR3 is TGTGCCAGCAGCTTAACAGCTATGAACACTGAAGCTTTCTTT. Its protein is CASSLTAMNTEAFF. Drawing the rest from reference TRBV11-1 and TRBJ1-1, the complete variable domain is EAEVAQSPRYKITEKSQAVAFWCDPISGHATLYWYRQILGQGPELLVQFQDESVVDDSQLPKDRFSAERLKGVDSTLKIQPAELGDSAMYLCASSLTAMNTEAFFGQGTRLTVV.

The V and J genes are TRBV3-1 (or the pseudogene TRBV3-2) and TRBJ1-1, with a possible D match to TRBD1 (6 bases). Germline V gene data show CDR1 as LGHDT and CDR2 as YNNKEL (reference sequence). The CDR3 runs 14 residues. V lost 1 base and J lost 1, with 7 bases in between. Written as DNA, the CDR3 is TGTGCCAGCAGCCAAGCCAGGGGGAACACTGAAGCTTTCTTT. Translating gives CASSQARGNTEAFF.

J is TRBJ2-7 and V is TRBV28; D possibly corresponds to TRBD2 (5 bases). The CDR3 is 15 residues long. With 6 bases removed from V and 0 bases from J, the gap between germline ends came to 15 bases. The germline gives CDR1 MDHEN, CDR2 SYDVKM. Here the CDR3 reads CASSLLSGSSYEQYF. The CDR3 DNA follows: TGTGCCAGCAGCCTACTCAGCGGCTCCTCCTACGAGCAGTACTTC.

The chain recombines TRBV6-5 with TRBJ2-7; D possibly corresponds to TRBD1 (6 bases). The CDR3 consists of 13 residues. V shed 6 bases and J shed 1 base, with 10 bases lying between them. In germline, CDR1 is MNHEY, CDR2 SVGAGI. The CDR3 DNA sequence: TGTGCCAGCAGACGAGGGACATCCTACGAGCAGTACTTC. Residues: CASRRGTSYEQYF.

The rearrangement links TRBV24-1 to TRBJ2-1, with D possibly TRBD1 on 5 matching bases. This CDR3 is 15 amino acids long. V was clipped by 5 bases and J by 0 bases, with 10 bases between them. CDR1 and CDR2 (germline): KGHDR, SFDVKD. The CDR3 is CATSGGGNSYNEQFF. The CDR3 DNA follows: TGTGCCACCAGTGGGGGCGGTAACTCCTACAATGAGCAGTTCTTC.

The chain links TRBV7-9 to TRBJ2-2; D unclear. The germline gives CDR1 SEHNR, CDR2 FQNEAQ (reference sequence). The CDR3 extends over 12 amino acids. Trimming left V 5 bases short and J 6 bases short, with 7 bases between. The CDR3 is CASSPPPGELFF. For the CDR3, the DNA is TGTGCCAGCAGCCCTCCTCCCGGGGAGCTGTTTTTT.